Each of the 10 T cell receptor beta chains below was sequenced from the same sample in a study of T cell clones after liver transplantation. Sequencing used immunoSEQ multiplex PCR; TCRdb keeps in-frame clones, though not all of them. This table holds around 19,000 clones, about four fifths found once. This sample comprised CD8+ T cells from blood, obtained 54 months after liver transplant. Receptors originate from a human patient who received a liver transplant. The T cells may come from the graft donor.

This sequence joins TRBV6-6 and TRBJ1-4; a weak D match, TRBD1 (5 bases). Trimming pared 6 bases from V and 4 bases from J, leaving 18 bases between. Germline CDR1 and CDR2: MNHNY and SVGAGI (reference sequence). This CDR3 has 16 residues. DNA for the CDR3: TGTGCCAGCAGCCACTTCTGGGCAGGGAGTAATGAAAAACTGTTTTTT. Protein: CASSHFWAGSNEKLFF.

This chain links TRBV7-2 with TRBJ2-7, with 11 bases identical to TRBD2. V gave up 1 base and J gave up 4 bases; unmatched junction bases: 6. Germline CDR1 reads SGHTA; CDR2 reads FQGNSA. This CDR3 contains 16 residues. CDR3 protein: CASSLGLAGMGYEQYF. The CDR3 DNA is TGTGCCAGCAGCTTAGGACTAGCGGGGATGGGGTACGAGCAGTACTTC.

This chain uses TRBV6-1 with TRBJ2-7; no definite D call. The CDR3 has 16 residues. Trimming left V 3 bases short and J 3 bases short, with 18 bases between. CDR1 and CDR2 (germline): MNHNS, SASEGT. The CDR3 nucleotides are TGTGCCAGCAGTGATCCCGGGTCTAGTCTAGGCTACGAGCAGTACTTC. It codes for CASSDPGSSLGYEQYF.

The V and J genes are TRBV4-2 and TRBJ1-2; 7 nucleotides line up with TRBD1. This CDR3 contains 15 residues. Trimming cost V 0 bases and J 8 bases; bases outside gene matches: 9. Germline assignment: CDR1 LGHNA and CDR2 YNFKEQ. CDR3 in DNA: TGTGCCAGCAGCCAAGATAGTGAGGGGGCGGGCGGCTACACCTTC. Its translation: CASSQDSEGAGGYTF.

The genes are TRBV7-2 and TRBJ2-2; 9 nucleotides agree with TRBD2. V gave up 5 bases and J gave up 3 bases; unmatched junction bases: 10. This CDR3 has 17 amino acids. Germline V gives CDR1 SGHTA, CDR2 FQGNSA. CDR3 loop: CASSPLRGGGYTGELFF. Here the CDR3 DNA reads TGTGCCAGCAGCCCCCTTCGCGGGGGGGGGTACACCGGGGAGCTGTTTTTT.

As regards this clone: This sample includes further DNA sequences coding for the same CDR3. The CDR3 DNA reads as TGTGCCAGTAGTATAGCGGATGGCGACGAGCAGTACTTC. This sequence encodes CASSIADGDEQYF. The V and J genes are TRBV19 and TRBJ2-7; D gene uncertain. Trimming shortened V by 1 base and J by 5 bases, and 9 bases separated the two germline ends. CDR3 length equals 13 residues. CDR1 is LNHDA and CDR2 is SQIVND in the germline V gene (reference sequence). The full variable domain, with the rest looked up from reference TRBV19 and TRBJ2-7, is DGGITQSPKYLFRKEGQNVTLSCEQNLNHDAMYWYRQDPGQGLRLIYYSQIVNDFQKGDIAEGYSVSREKKESFPLTVTSAQKNPTAFYLCASSIADGDEQYFGPGTRLTVT.

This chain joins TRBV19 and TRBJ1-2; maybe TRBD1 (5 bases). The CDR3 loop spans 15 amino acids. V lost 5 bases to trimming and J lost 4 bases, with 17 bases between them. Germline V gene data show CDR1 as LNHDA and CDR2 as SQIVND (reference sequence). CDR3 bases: TGTGCCAGTAGTTTCGGACGGGGGGACCTCTATGGCTACACCTTC. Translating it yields CASSFGRGDLYGYTF.

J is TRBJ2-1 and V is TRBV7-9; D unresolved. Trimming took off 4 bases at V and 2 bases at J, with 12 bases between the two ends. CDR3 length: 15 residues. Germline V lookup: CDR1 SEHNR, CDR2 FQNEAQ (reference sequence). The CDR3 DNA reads TGTGCCAGCAGCTACCAGCAGAATACCTACAATGAGCAGTTCTTC. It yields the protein CASSYQQNTYNEQFF.

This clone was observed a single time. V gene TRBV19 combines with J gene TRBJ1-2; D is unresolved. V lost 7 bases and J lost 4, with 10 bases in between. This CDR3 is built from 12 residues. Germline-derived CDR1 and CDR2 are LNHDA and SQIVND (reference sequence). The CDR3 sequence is CASTSGLYGYTF. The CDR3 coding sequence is TGTGCCAGTACTTCCGGGCTCTATGGCTACACCTTC.

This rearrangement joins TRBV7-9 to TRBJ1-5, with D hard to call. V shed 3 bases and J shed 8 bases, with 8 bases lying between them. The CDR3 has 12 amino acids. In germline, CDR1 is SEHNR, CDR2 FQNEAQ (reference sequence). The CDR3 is CASSFFGEPQHF. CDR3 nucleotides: TGTGCCAGCAGCTTTTTTGGGGAGCCCCAGCATTTT.